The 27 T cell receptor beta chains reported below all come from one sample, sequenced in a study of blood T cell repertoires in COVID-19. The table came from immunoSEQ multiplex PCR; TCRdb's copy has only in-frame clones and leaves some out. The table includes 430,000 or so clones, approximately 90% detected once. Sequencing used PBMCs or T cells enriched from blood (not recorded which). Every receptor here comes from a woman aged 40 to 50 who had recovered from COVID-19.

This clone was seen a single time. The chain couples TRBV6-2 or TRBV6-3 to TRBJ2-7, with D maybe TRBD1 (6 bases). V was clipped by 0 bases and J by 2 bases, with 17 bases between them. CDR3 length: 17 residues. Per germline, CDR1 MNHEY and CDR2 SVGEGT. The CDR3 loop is CASSYSTWGQAAYEQYF. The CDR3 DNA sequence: TGTGCCAGCAGTTACTCGACCTGGGGGCAGGCCGCCTACGAGCAGTACTTC.

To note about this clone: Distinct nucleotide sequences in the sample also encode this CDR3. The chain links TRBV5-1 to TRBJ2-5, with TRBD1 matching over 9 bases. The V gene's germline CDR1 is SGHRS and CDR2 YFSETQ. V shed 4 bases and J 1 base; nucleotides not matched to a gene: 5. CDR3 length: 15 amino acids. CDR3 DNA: TGCGCCAGCAGCACGGGACAGGGAAGCCAAGAGACCCAGTACTTC. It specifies CASSTGQGSQETQYF.

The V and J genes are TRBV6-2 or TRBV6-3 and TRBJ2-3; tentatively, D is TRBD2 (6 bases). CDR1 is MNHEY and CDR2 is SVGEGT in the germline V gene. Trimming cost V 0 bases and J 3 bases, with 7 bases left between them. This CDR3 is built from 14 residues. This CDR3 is CASSYSAGTDTQYF. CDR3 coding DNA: TGTGCCAGCAGTTACTCAGCGGGTACAGATACGCAGTATTTT.

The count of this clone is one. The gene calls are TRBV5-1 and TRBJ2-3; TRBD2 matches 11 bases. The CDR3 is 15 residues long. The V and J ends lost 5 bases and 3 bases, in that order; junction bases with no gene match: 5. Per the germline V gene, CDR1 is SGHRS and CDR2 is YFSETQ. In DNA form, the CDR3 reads TGCGCCAGCAGTTTGACTAGCGGGATAACAGATACGCAGTATTTT. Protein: CASSLTSGITDTQYF.

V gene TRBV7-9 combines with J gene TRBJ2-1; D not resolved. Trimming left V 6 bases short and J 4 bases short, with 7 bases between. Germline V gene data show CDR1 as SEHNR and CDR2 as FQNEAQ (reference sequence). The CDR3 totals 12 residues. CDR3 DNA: TGTGCCAGCAGATCGTATTACAATGAGCAGTTCTTC. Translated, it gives CASRSYYNEQFF.

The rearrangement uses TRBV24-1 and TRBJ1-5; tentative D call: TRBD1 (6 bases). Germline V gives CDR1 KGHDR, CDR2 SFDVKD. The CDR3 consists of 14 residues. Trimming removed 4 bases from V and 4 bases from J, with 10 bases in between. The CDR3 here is CATSDRGSNQPQHF. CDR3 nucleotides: TGTGCCACCAGTGACAGGGGATCGAATCAGCCCCAGCATTTT.

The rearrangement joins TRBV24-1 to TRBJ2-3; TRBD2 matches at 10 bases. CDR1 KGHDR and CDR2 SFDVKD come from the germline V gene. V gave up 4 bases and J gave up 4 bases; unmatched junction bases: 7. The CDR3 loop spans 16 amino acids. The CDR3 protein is CATSDSSGSGADTQYF. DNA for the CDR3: TGTGCCACCAGTGACTCTAGCGGGAGTGGCGCAGATACGCAGTATTTT.

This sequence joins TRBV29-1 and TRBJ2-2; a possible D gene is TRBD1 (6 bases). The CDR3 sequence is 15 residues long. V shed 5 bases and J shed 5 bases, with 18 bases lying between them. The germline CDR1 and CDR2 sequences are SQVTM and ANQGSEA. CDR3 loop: CSVSRRGIRTGELFF. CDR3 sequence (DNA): TGCAGCGTTTCCCGTAGGGGGATCAGGACCGGGGAGCTGTTTTTT.

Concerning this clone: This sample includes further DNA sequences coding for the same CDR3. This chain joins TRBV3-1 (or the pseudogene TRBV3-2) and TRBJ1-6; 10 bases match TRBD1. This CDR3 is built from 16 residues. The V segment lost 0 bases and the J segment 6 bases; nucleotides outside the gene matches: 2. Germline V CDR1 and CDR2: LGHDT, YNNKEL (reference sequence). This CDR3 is CASSQEGQGGNSPLHF. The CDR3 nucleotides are TGTGCCAGCAGCCAAGAAGGACAGGGGGGTAATTCACCCCTCCACTTT.

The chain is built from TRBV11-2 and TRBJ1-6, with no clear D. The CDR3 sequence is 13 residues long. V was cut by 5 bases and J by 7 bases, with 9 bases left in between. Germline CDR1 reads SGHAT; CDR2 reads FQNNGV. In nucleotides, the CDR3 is TGTGCCAGCAGCCCCCCCCCGAATTCACCCCTCCACTTT. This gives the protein CASSPPPNSPLHF.

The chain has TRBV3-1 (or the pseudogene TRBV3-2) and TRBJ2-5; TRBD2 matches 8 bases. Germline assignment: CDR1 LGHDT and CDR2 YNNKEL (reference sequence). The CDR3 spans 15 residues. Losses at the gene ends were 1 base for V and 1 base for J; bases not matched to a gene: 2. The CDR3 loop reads CASSQGLASQETQYF. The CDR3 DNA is TGTGCCAGCAGCCAAGGACTAGCGAGCCAAGAGACCCAGTACTTC.

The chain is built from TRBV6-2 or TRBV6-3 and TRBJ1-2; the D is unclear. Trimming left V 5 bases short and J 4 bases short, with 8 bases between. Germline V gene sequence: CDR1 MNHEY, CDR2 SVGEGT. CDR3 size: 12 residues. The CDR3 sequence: CASSRQVYGYTF. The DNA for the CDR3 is TGTGCCAGCAGTCGACAAGTCTATGGCTACACCTTC.

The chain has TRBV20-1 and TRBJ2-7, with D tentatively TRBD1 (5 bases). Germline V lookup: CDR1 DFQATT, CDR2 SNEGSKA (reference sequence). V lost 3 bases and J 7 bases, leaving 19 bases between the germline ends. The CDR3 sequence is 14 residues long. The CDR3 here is CSASLSTGHLEQYF. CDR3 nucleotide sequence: TGCAGTGCTAGTCTTTCTACCGGACACCTAGAGCAGTACTTC.

The CDR3 loop is CATSRDRSLSNQPQHF. Here the CDR3 DNA reads TGTGCCACCAGCAGAGATCGGTCCCTTAGCAATCAGCCCCAGCATTTT. The chain has TRBV15 and TRBJ1-5, with D hard to call. Germline CDR1 reads LNHNV; CDR2 reads YYDKDF (reference sequence). The germline V and J ends were trimmed by 0 bases and 0 bases, with 9 bases remaining between them. CDR3 length: 16 residues.

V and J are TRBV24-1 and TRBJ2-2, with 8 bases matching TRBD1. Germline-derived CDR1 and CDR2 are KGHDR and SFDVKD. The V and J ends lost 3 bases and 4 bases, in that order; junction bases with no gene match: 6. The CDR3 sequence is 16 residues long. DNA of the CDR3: TGTGCCACCAGTGATCCTCGACAGGGGTCCACCGGGGAGCTGTTTTTT. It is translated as CATSDPRQGSTGELFF.

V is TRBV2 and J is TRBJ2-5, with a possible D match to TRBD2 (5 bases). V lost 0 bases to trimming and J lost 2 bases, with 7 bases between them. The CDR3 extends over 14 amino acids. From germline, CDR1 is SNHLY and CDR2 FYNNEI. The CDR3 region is CASSEADLQETQYF. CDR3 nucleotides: TGTGCCAGCAGTGAAGCGGACTTGCAAGAGACCCAGTACTTC.

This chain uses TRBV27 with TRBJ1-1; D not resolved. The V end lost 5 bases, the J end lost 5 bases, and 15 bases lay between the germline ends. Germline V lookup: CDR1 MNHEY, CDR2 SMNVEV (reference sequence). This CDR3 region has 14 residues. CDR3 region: CASSGAPGVTEAFF. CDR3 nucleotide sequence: TGTGCCAGCAGTGGCGCGCCCGGGGTAACTGAAGCTTTCTTT.

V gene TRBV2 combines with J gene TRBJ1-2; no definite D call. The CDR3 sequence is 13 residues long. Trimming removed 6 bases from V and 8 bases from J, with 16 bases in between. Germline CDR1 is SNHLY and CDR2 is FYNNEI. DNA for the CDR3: TGTGCCAGCAGCGACAATCTTCTGGGCGGCTACACCTTC. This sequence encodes CASSDNLLGGYTF.

For the CDR3, the DNA is TGTGCCAGCAGCGCTAGACAGGGGATCTCACCCCTCCACTTT. Protein product: CASSARQGISPLHF. The gene calls are TRBV3-1 (or the pseudogene TRBV3-2) and TRBJ1-6, with 8 bases that match TRBD1. Per the germline V gene, CDR1 is LGHDT and CDR2 is YNNKEL (reference sequence). The CDR3 runs 14 residues. With 5 bases clipped from V and 10 bases from J, the junction kept 7 bases outside the gene matches.

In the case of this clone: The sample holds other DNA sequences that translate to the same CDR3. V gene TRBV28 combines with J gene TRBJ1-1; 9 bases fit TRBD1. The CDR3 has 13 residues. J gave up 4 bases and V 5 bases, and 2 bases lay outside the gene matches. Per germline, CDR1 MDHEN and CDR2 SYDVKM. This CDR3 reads CASSLTGGTEAFF. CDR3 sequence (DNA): TGTGCCAGCAGTCTGACAGGGGGCACTGAAGCTTTCTTT.

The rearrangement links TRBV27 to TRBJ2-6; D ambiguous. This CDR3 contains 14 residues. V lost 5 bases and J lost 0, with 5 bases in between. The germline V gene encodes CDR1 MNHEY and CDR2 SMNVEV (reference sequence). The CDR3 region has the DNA TGTGCCAGCAGTCCCCACTCTGGGGCCAACGTCCTGACTTTC. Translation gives CASSPHSGANVLTF.

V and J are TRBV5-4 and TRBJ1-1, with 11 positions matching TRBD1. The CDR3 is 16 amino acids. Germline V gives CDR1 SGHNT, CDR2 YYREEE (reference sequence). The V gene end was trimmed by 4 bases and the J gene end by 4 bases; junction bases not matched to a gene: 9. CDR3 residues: CASSLGGQGAGTEAFF. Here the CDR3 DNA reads TGTGCCAGCAGCCTGGGTGGACAGGGGGCAGGCACTGAAGCTTTCTTT.

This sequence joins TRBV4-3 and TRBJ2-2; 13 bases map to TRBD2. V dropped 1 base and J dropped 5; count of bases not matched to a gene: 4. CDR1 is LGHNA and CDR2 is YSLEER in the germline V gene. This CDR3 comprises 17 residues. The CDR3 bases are TGCGCCAGCAGCCAAGGACTACTAGCGGGAGGGACCGGGGAGCTGTTTTTT. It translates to CASSQGLLAGGTGELFF.

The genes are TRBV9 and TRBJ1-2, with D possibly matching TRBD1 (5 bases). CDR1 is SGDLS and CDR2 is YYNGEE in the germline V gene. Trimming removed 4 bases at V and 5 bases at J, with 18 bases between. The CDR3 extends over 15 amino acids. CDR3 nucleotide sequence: TGTGCCAGCAGCTTTGGTCGACAGCAAATATATGGCTACACCTTC. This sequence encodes CASSFGRQQIYGYTF. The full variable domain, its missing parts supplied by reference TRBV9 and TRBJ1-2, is DSGVTQTPKHLITATGQRVTLRCSPRSGDLSVYWYQQSLDQGLQFLIQYYNGEERAKGNILERFSAQQFPDLHSELNLSSLELGDSALYFCASSFGRQQIYGYTFGSGTRLTVV.

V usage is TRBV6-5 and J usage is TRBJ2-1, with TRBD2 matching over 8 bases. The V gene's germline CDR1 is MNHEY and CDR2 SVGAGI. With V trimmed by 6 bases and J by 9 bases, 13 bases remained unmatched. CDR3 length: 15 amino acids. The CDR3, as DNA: TGTGCCAGCAGCCGCAACCCCGGGGCGGGAGGTGAGCAGTTCTTC. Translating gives CASSRNPGAGGEQFF.

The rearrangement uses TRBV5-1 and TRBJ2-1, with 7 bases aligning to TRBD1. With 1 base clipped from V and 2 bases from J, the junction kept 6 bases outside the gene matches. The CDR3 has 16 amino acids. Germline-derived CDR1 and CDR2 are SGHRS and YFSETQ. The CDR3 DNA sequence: TGCGCCAGCAGCTTGACGACAGGGAAACCCTACAATGAGCAGTTCTTC. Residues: CASSLTTGKPYNEQFF.

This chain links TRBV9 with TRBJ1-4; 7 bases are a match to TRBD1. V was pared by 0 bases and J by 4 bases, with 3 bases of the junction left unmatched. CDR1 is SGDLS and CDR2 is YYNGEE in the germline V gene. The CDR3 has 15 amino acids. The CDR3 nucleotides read TGTGCCAGCAGCGTAGGCCGACAGGGTAATGAAAAACTGTTTTTT. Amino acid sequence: CASSVGRQGNEKLFF.